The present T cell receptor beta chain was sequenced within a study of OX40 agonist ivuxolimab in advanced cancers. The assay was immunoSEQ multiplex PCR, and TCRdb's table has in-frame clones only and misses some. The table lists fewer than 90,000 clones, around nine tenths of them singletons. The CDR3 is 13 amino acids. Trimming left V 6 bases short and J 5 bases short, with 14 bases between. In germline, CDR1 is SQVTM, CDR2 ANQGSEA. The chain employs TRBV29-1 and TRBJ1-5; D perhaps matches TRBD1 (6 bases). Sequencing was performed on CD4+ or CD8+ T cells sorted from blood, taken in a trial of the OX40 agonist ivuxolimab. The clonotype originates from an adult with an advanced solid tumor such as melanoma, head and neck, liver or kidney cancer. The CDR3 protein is CSVATGPHQPQHF. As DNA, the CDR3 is TGCAGCGTGGCAACAGGGCCTCATCAGCCCCAGCATTTT. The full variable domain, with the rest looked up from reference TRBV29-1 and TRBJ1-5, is SAVISQKPSRDICQRGTSLTIQCQVDSQVTMMFWYRQQPGQSLTLIATANQGSEATYESGFVIDKFPISRPNLTFSTLTVSNMSPEDSSIYLCSVATGPHQPQHFGDGTRLSIL.